The clone carrying this TCR beta chain has a count of ten or more. This CDR3 is built from 16 residues. Germline V CDR1 and CDR2: SGHTA, FQGNSA. V lost 1 base and J 0 bases, leaving 11 bases between the germline ends. The data were obtained in a study of spatial heterogeneity in lung cancer. Regarding time point: blood at routine non-recurrence follow-up after resection. The input material, whole RNA from tumor, nontumor lung or frozen PBMC, was sequenced unsorted. TCRdb independently ran MiXCR on the 5' RACE reads; one entry per CDR3 protein. The sample lists some 54,000 distinct CDR3 sequences; under 8% were seen once.

The source of this sequence is a female donor with early-stage non-small cell lung cancer. The material was PBMCs, obtained at follow-up. The chain employs TRBV7-2 and TRBJ2-3, with D possibly being TRBD2 (5 bases). The CDR3 reads CASSLGASLSTDTQYF. The DNA of the CDR3 is TGTGCCAGCAGCTTAGGGGCTAGCCTTAGCACAGATACGCAGTATTTT.